A single sample is the source of the 22 T cell receptor beta chains below, sequenced in a study of post-analysis software for immune sequencing data. Study results and caveats: TRBV5-6, TRBV5-1 and TRBV20-1 belonged to a set of roughly five TRBV segments that were more frequent in patients than controls.

Included in the TCR beta cDNA libraries were unique molecular identifiers. Using its own MiXCR run on the PCR reads, TCRdb lists one record per CDR3 protein. The sample shows around 700,000 distinct CDR3 sequences, roughly three fifths of them seen only once. These receptors have no identified antigens. Specimen: blood. These receptors all come from a girl aged 2-10 years with multiple sclerosis.

This rearrangement joins TRBV20-1 to TRBJ1-4; the D gene is possibly TRBD1 (5 bases). V lost 1 base and J 0 bases, leaving 15 bases between the germline ends. This CDR3 comprises 17 residues. CDR1 and CDR2 from the germline V gene are DFQATT and SNEGSKA (reference sequence). The CDR3 bases are TGCAGTGCTAGAGTGGCGGGGCTGGGGACAACTAATGAAAAACTGTTTTTT. It is translated as CSARVAGLGTTNEKLFF.

The V call is TRBV9, the J call TRBJ2-5; weak D call: TRBD2 (5 bases). The length of the CDR3 is 16 residues. In germline, CDR1 is SGDLS, CDR2 YYNGEE. Trimming removed 1 base at V and 4 bases at J, with 17 bases between. Written as DNA, the CDR3 is TGTGCCAGCAGCGTACGTGAGGGCTTGGTCGGAGAGACCCAGTACTTC. Translation gives CASSVREGLVGETQYF.

This clonotype was seen a handful of times. The V gene is TRBV2, the J gene TRBJ2-1; 9 bases align to TRBD2. The length of the CDR3 is 13 residues. V shed 6 bases and J 7 bases; nucleotides not matched to a gene: 4. Germline V lookup: CDR1 SNHLY, CDR2 FYNNEI. CDR3 nucleotides: TGTGCCAGCAGGGAAACTAGCGGGAATGAGCAGTTCTTC. It encodes CASRETSGNEQFF.

The chain combines TRBV4-1 with TRBJ1-1, with no clear D. The CDR3 has 14 residues. Germline-derived CDR1 and CDR2 are MGHRA and YSYEKL. The V and J ends lost 5 bases and 0 bases respectively, with 10 bases between them. CDR3: CASSEAVMNTEAFF. CDR3 DNA: TGCGCCAGCAGCGAGGCAGTAATGAACACTGAAGCTTTCTTT.

The CDR3 spells CASSLATWGGRETQYF. The DNA for the CDR3 is TGTGCCAGCAGTTTAGCTACTTGGGGCGGTAGAGAGACCCAGTACTTC. V gene TRBV27 combines with J gene TRBJ2-5; tentatively, D is TRBD1 (5 bases). The V and J ends lost 2 bases and 4 bases respectively, with 17 bases between them. Germline V gene lookup returns CDR1 MNHEY and CDR2 SMNVEV (reference sequence). This CDR3 spans 16 amino acids.

This clonotype has only a few counts. V and J are TRBV7-2 and TRBJ2-1; perhaps TRBD1 as D (5 bases). CDR1 SGHTA and CDR2 FQGNSA come from the germline V gene. The CDR3 runs 15 residues. Between the trimmed V and J ends, which lost 5 bases and 5 bases, there was a span of 16 bases. The CDR3 DNA reads TGTGCCAGCAGCACACAGGTCACGAACCACAATGAGCAGTTCTTC. Translation gives CASSTQVTNHNEQFF.

The chain uses TRBV29-1 and TRBJ2-5; a weak D match, TRBD1 (5 bases). Trimming removed 3 bases from V and 0 bases from J, with 11 bases in between. Germline-derived CDR1 and CDR2 are SQVTM and ANQGSEA. The length of the CDR3 is 14 residues. For the CDR3, the DNA is TGCAGCGTTGATGCAGGGCCCAACCAAGAGACCCAGTACTTC. It specifies CSVDAGPNQETQYF.

This clonotype was counted a few times. The chain is built from TRBV6-2 or TRBV6-3 and TRBJ2-3, with D unclear. This CDR3 comprises 13 residues. CDR1 and CDR2 (germline): MNHEY, SVGEGT. Trimming pared 6 bases from V and 7 bases from J, leaving 14 bases between. DNA for the CDR3: TGTGCCAGCAGAGAGCTCGACCTAAATACGCAGTATTTT. It specifies CASRELDLNTQYF.

The chain combines TRBV10-2 with TRBJ2-5, with 7 bases fitting TRBD1. From germline, CDR1 is WSHSY and CDR2 SAAADI. CDR3 size: 13 residues. After removal of 8 bases from V and 4 bases from J, the junction contained 7 bases not matched to a gene. CDR3 DNA: TGCGCCAGCGGACAGGCCCCGGGAGAGACCCAGTACTTC. Amino acid sequence: CASGQAPGETQYF.

This clonotype has a handful of counts. The chain joins TRBV6-2 or TRBV6-3 to TRBJ2-3; 13 bases agree with TRBD2. Germline V CDR1 and CDR2: MNHEY, SVGEGT. CDR3 length: 16 amino acids. Trimming cost V 4 bases and J 2 bases; bases outside gene matches: 3. CDR3 nucleotide sequence: TGTGCCAGCAGTTCGGGACTAGCGGGGAACACAGATACGCAGTATTTT. Protein: CASSSGLAGNTDTQYF.

V usage is TRBV15 and J usage is TRBJ2-6; D gene unclear. The CDR3 sequence is 13 residues long. V was cut by 6 bases and J by 2 bases, with 5 bases left in between. The germline CDR1 and CDR2 sequences are LNHNV and YYDKDF (reference sequence). Written as DNA, the CDR3 is TGTGCCACCAGGAAGGCTGGGGCCAACGTCCTGACTTTC. Translated: CATRKAGANVLTF.

The chain uses TRBV11-2 and TRBJ2-1; TRBD2 agrees at 15 bases. The CDR3 covers 18 residues. V gave up 4 bases and J gave up 5 bases; unmatched junction bases: 9. Germline CDR1 is SGHAT and CDR2 is FQNNGV. The CDR3 DNA reads TGTGCCAGCAGCTCCTTTGGGACTAGCGGGAGGCCAAACAATGAGCAGTTCTTC. Its translation: CASSSFGTSGRPNNEQFF. The complete variable domain, with remaining parts taken from reference TRBV11-2 and TRBJ2-1, reads EAGVAQSPRYKIIEKRQSVAFWCNPISGHATLYWYQQILGQGPKLLIQFQNNGVVDDSQLPKDRFSAERLKGVDSTLKIQPAKLEDSAVYLCASSSFGTSGRPNNEQFFGPGTRLTVL.

V is TRBV29-1 and J is TRBJ2-3, with D possibly matching TRBD1 (6 bases). Trimming took off 7 bases at V and 3 bases at J, with 14 bases between the two ends. CDR1 SQVTM and CDR2 ANQGSEA come from the germline V gene. The CDR3 contains 13 residues. In DNA, the CDR3 is TGCAGCGGGCTGGACAGCTTAACAGATACGCAGTATTTT. Encoded protein: CSGLDSLTDTQYF.

The chain joins TRBV29-1 to TRBJ2-1; unclear D gene. Trimming stripped 3 bases from V and 6 bases from J, with 6 bases between. The V gene's germline CDR1 is SQVTM and CDR2 ANQGSEA. The CDR3 length is 11 residues. The chain's CDR3 is CSVDPANEQFF. The CDR3 DNA sequence: TGCAGCGTTGACCCAGCCAATGAGCAGTTCTTC.

V gene TRBV20-1 combines with J gene TRBJ1-1, with D possibly being TRBD1 (5 bases). Germline-derived CDR1 and CDR2 are DFQATT and SNEGSKA (reference sequence). V was pared by 0 bases and J by 0 bases, with 11 bases between. The CDR3 has 15 residues. In DNA, the CDR3 is TGCAGTGCTAGAGATTGGGGGAGAATGAACACTGAAGCTTTCTTT. This gives the protein CSARDWGRMNTEAFF.

This chain links TRBV6-5 with TRBJ1-2; unclear D gene. This CDR3 region has 15 residues. The V and J ends lost 3 bases and 4 bases respectively, with 15 bases between them. The germline V gene has CDR1 MNHEY and CDR2 SVGAGI. The DNA for the CDR3 is TGTGCCAGCAGTTATAGGACGGGAATCAGCTATGGCTACACCTTC. It is translated as CASSYRTGISYGYTF.

The rearrangement links TRBV24-1 to TRBJ2-1; 7 bases map to TRBD1. The J call is doubtful: the DNA matches TRBJ2-7 better. CDR1 is KGHDR, CDR2 SFDVKD, per germline. The CDR3 has 14 amino acids. The CDR3 DNA sequence: TGTGCCACCAGTGACGGGGACAGCTACAATGAGCAGTACTTC. Translated, it gives CATSDGDSYNEQYF.

This sequence joins TRBV6-5 and TRBJ1-2; no reliable D call. The V end was cut by 6 bases, the J end by 4 bases, with 12 bases between. Germline V gene data show CDR1 as MNHEY and CDR2 as SVGAGI. The CDR3 loop spans 13 amino acids. The CDR3 DNA reads as TGTGCCAGCAGATCCCGTGAGCGCTATGGCTACACCTTC. It specifies CASRSRERYGYTF.

The gene calls are TRBV20-1 and TRBJ2-7, with D tentatively TRBD2 (6 bases). CDR3 length: 17 amino acids. With 6 bases removed from V and 3 bases from J, the gap between germline ends came to 27 bases. Germline CDR1 DFQATT, CDR2 SNEGSKA (reference sequence). The CDR3 sequence is CSASVADFRSKVYEQYF. Here the CDR3 DNA reads TGCAGTGCCTCAGTAGCGGACTTCAGGAGTAAAGTCTACGAGCAGTACTTC.

This clonotype was found a few times. The chain uses TRBV6-2 or TRBV6-3 and TRBJ2-3; 7 nucleotides match TRBD2. CDR1 is MNHEY, CDR2 SVGEGT, per germline. This CDR3 has 14 residues. J lost 2 bases, V lost 6 bases, and 5 bases had no gene match. The CDR3 here is CASSPLAATDTQYF. The CDR3 DNA is TGTGCCAGCAGCCCGCTAGCGGCCACAGATACGCAGTATTTT.

This chain links TRBV20-1 with TRBJ2-3; 7 positions match TRBD1. This CDR3 region has 14 residues. Trimming took 5 bases from V and 5 from J; bases not matched to a gene: 10. Per germline, CDR1 DFQATT and CDR2 SNEGSKA (reference sequence). The DNA for the CDR3 is TGCAGTGCTCGCCTACAGGGGTGGGGAGATACGCAGTATTTT. Its protein is CSARLQGWGDTQYF.

The chain is built from TRBV29-1 and TRBJ2-3; D assignment may be TRBD1 or TRBD2 (5 bases each). The CDR3 is 12 amino acids. Trimming removed 7 bases from V and 7 bases from J, with 15 bases in between. Germline CDR1 and CDR2: SQVTM and ANQGSEA. CDR3 DNA: TGCAGCGCACGGGGCTGGGATAATACGCAGTATTTT. The encoded protein is CSARGWDNTQYF.